This T cell receptor beta chain was captured by sequencing in a study of cytotoxic CD8 clonotypes in ibrutinib-treated CLL. Sequencing sought depths of 1 in 200,000 to 1 in 1 million T cells. Profiled with immunoSEQ multiplex PCR; TCRdb holds only in-frame clones, not every one. This table holds 250,000 to 350,000 clones, about 72% found once. The CDR3 totals 14 residues. Germline CDR1 LNHDA, CDR2 SQIVND (reference sequence). V lost 3 bases to trimming and J lost 5 bases, with 10 bases between them. General study points: Pretreatment clonality was elevated relative to age-matched healthy donors and paralleled circulating CD8+ T-cell counts.

Details on this clone: Antigen unknown.

The chain joins TRBV19 to TRBJ1-4; a possible D gene is TRBD1 (5 bases). The source was PBMCs, collected at disease progression, from a patient treated with ibrutinib. The sequence came from a human donor with chronic lymphocytic leukemia. The CDR3 region is CASSMTERNEKLFF. CDR3 coding DNA: TGTGCCAGTAGTATGACAGAAAGAAATGAAAAACTGTTTTTT.